The 7 T cell receptor beta chains reported below all come from one sample, sequenced in a study of blood T cell repertoires in COVID-19. Measured with immunoSEQ multiplex PCR; TCRdb has only the in-frame clones, and not every one. This table has over 90,000 clones, 84% appearing once. The specimen was peripheral blood. These receptor sequences come from a human donor in a cohort sampled during active COVID-19.

J is TRBJ1-5 and V is TRBV6-2 or TRBV6-3, with 7 bases fitting TRBD1. This CDR3 spans 17 amino acids. Germline loops: CDR1 MNHEY, CDR2 SVGEGT. Trimming removed 2 bases from V and 3 bases from J; junction bases left unmatched: 10. The DNA of the CDR3 is TGTGCCAGCAGTTACCACTCGACAGGGTTTGTCAATCAGCCCCAGCATTTT. It encodes CASSYHSTGFVNQPQHF.

The rearrangement links TRBV2 to TRBJ2-7; 10 bases are a match to TRBD2. Unmatched junction bases numbered 13, after V lost 0 bases and J lost 5 bases. Looked up from germline, CDR1 is SNHLY and CDR2 is FYNNEI. The CDR3 is made up of 18 amino acids. The CDR3 bases are TGTGCCAGCAGTGAAGCGCTTCAGCGGGGGGGCCTCGTCGACGAGCAGTACTTC. Encoded protein: CASSEALQRGGLVDEQYF.

The chain links TRBV28 to TRBJ1-5; 7 nucleotides agree with TRBD1. The germline gives CDR1 MDHEN, CDR2 SYDVKM. This CDR3 is built from 15 residues. V gave up 1 base and J gave up 5 bases; unmatched junction bases: 5. The DNA of the CDR3 is TGTGCCAGCAGTTTATTAGGGACAGACGATCAGCCCCAGCATTTT. Its protein product is CASSLLGTDDQPQHF.

There are a few counts of this clone. This chain links TRBV7-3 with TRBJ2-1; D might be TRBD1 (6 bases). From germline, CDR1 is SGHTA and CDR2 FQGTGA. V dropped 9 bases and J dropped 5 bases, with 14 bases sitting between them. This CDR3 contains 13 residues. As DNA, the CDR3 is TGTGCCAGTTCGACAGGCGCTCACAATGAGCAGTTCTTC. It specifies CASSTGAHNEQFF.

The chain uses TRBV9 and TRBJ1-5; D ambiguous. Germline assignment: CDR1 SGDLS and CDR2 YYNGEE. CDR3 length equals 13 residues. Between the trimmed V and J ends, which lost 0 bases and 7 bases, there was a span of 8 bases. This CDR3 reads CASSVGPGQPQHF. The CDR3 DNA reads TGTGCCAGCAGCGTAGGGCCCGGGCAGCCCCAGCATTTT.

The chain couples TRBV7-2 to TRBJ1-5, with D uncertain. Germline CDR1 and CDR2: SGHTA and FQGNSA. The CDR3 sequence is 13 residues long. Trimming removed 4 bases at V and 9 bases at J, with 13 bases between. The CDR3 DNA sequence: TGTGCCAGCAGCTCCTCCGACGGAGGGCCCCAGCATTTT. This codes for CASSSSDGGPQHF.

The chain is built from TRBV5-1 and TRBJ2-2; D gene uncertain. V was pared by 5 bases and J by 6 bases, with 20 bases between. Germline lookup yields CDR1 SGHRS and CDR2 YFSETQ. This CDR3 region has 16 residues. The CDR3 DNA reads as TGCGCCAGCAGTATTCAACGGGTTCGAGGTTCCGGGGAGCTGTTTTTT. Amino acid sequence: CASSIQRVRGSGELFF.